The 29 T cell receptor beta chains given below trace back to one sample, sequenced in a study of technical replicates of blood from a handful of donors. Assay used: immunoSEQ multiplex PCR; TCRdb lists only in-frame clones, some missing. The sample has 50,000 to 70,000 clones; around 93% are singletons. The source material was PBMCs. These receptors all stem from a human donor in good health. Some clones in this sample may be carry-over from other donors' samples.

This clone came up once. This chain connects TRBV5-6 to TRBJ1-2; D ambiguous. Germline V lookup: CDR1 SGHDT, CDR2 YYEEEE. The CDR3 consists of 14 residues. Trimming stripped 4 bases from V and 7 bases from J, with 17 bases between. This CDR3 is CASSPLDLDRGYTF. The CDR3 coding sequence is TGTGCCAGCAGCCCACTAGACTTAGACCGTGGCTACACCTTC.

The chain is built from TRBV4-3 and TRBJ1-5; 7 positions match TRBD1. V was pared by 3 bases and J by 7 bases, with 9 bases of the junction left unmatched. CDR3 length: 15 residues. Germline assignment: CDR1 LGHNA and CDR2 YSLEER. Here the CDR3 DNA reads TGCGCCAGCAGCCAGGTCAGACAGGGTGGACAGCCCCAGCATTTT. Translation: CASSQVRQGGQPQHF.

CDR3 region: CASSLGGAEYEQYF. CDR3 bases: TGTGCCAGCAGCTTAGGCGGAGCCGAATACGAGCAGTACTTC. The chain combines TRBV11-2 with TRBJ2-7; D is unclear. CDR3 length: 14 amino acids. Per the germline V gene, CDR1 is SGHAT and CDR2 is FQNNGV. V lost 1 base and J lost 4, with 11 bases in between.

This clone is a singleton in its sample. This rearrangement joins TRBV6-5 to TRBJ2-7; a weak D match, TRBD1 (5 bases). V lost 5 bases and J lost 3, with 17 bases in between. The germline CDR1 and CDR2 sequences are MNHEY and SVGAGI. CDR3 size: 15 residues. Here the CDR3 DNA reads TGTGCCAGCAGTAAGATACTGGCAGGGAACTACGAGCAGTACTTC. It yields the protein CASSKILAGNYEQYF.

The rearrangement links TRBV5-6 to TRBJ1-1; D unclear. The V and J ends lost 0 bases and 8 bases respectively, with 5 bases between them. The CDR3 is 11 residues long. The germline CDR1 and CDR2 sequences are SGHDT and YYEEEE. This CDR3 is CASSLAGEAFF. The CDR3, as DNA: TGTGCCAGCAGCTTGGCGGGGGAAGCTTTCTTT.

J is TRBJ1-5 and V is TRBV14; D call uncertain. Per germline, CDR1 SGHDN and CDR2 FVKESK. The CDR3 length is 13 residues. Trimming removed 2 bases at V and 1 base at J, with 3 bases between. The CDR3 DNA sequence: TGTGCCAGCAGCCAAACAAGCAATCAGCCCCAGCATTTT. It specifies CASSQTSNQPQHF.

The chain has TRBV6-6 and TRBJ2-6; D is unresolved. The CDR3 runs 14 residues. The V end was cut by 0 bases, the J end by 5 bases, with 5 bases between. Germline V gene sequence: CDR1 MNHNY, CDR2 SVGAGI (reference sequence). CDR3 DNA sequence: TGTGCCAGCAGTTACTCCTCCCGGGCCAACGTCCTGACTTTC. The encoded protein is CASSYSSRANVLTF.

V usage is TRBV19 and J usage is TRBJ1-6; no clear D. Germline V gene data show CDR1 as LNHDA and CDR2 as SQIVND (reference sequence). V lost 5 bases and J 5 bases, leaving 10 bases between the germline ends. The CDR3 runs to 14 residues. The CDR3 protein is CASSSEVDNSPLHF. In nucleotides, the CDR3 is TGTGCCAGTAGTTCCGAGGTGGATAATTCACCCCTCCACTTT.

V is TRBV7-6 and J is TRBJ2-3; possible D gene TRBD2, 5 bases. This CDR3 has 12 amino acids. Between the trimmed V and J ends, which lost 5 bases and 7 bases, there was a span of 10 bases. Germline values: CDR1 SGHVS, CDR2 FNYEAQ. The chain's CDR3 is CASSQLGNTQYF. The CDR3 nucleotides are TGTGCCAGCAGCCAACTAGGGAATACGCAGTATTTT.

The CDR3 region has the DNA TGTGCCAGCAGTTGGACAGGGGATTCACTTTATACGCAGTATTTT. The encoded protein is CASSWTGDSLYTQYF. The chain carries TRBV7-8 and TRBJ2-3; 9 nucleotides match TRBD1. V shed 6 bases, J shed 7 bases, and the junction held 11 bases outside the gene matches. Per germline, CDR1 SGHVS and CDR2 FQNEAQ. The CDR3 contains 15 residues.

J is TRBJ2-7 and V is TRBV6-5, with 9 bases matching TRBD1. The CDR3 runs to 13 residues. V lost 6 bases and J lost 4; bases outside the gene matches: 4. The germline CDR1 and CDR2 sequences are MNHEY and SVGAGI. CDR3 sequence reads: CASREQGAYEQYF. The CDR3 coding sequence is TGTGCCAGCAGGGAACAGGGGGCATACGAGCAGTACTTC.

V is TRBV7-9 and J is TRBJ1-2, with D perhaps matching TRBD1 (6 bases). The V end lost 1 base, the J end lost 8 bases, and 20 bases lay between the germline ends. Per germline, CDR1 SEHNR and CDR2 FQNEAQ (reference sequence). This CDR3 comprises 16 residues. The CDR3 loop reads CASSLGSGTSLGGYTF. The CDR3 nucleotides are TGTGCCAGCAGCTTAGGATCTGGGACATCCCTCGGCGGCTACACCTTC.

The chain is built from TRBV2 and TRBJ1-5; TRBD1 agrees at 10 bases. The germline gives CDR1 SNHLY, CDR2 FYNNEI. The CDR3 is made up of 15 amino acids. V was clipped by 6 bases and J by 10 bases; unmatched bases: 12. The CDR3 DNA follows: TGTGCCAGCAGAGGGGACAGGGGTCGGTTCAATCCCCAGCATTTT. Residues: CASRGDRGRFNPQHF.

V gene TRBV7-7 combines with J gene TRBJ2-3; D perhaps matches TRBD2 (5 bases). Germline CDR1 reads SSHAT; CDR2 reads FNYEAQ (reference sequence). The CDR3 runs to 13 residues. V lost 0 bases and J lost 6, with 7 bases in between. The CDR3 DNA sequence: TGTGCCAGCAGCTTAGCGGAGGCCGATACGCAGTATTTT. As protein: CASSLAEADTQYF.

The rearrangement joins TRBV5-1 to TRBJ2-4; TRBD2 matches at 8 bases. Germline CDR1 and CDR2: SGHRS and YFSETQ. J was trimmed by 6 bases and V by 4 bases; bases with no gene match: 12. The CDR3 consists of 16 residues. For the CDR3, the DNA is TGCGCCAGCAGCATAAGACAGGTCGGGGGGGGAAACATTCAGTACTTC. It is translated as CASSIRQVGGGNIQYF.

This rearrangement joins TRBV9 to TRBJ2-2; D is possibly TRBD2 (6 bases). Germline CDR1 is SGDLS and CDR2 is YYNGEE. Trimming removed 3 bases from V and 1 base from J, with 16 bases in between. The CDR3 runs to 17 residues. The CDR3 bases are TGTGCCAGCAGCGCGGCCGAGGCTAGCGAGAACACCGGGGAGCTGTTTTTT. As protein: CASSAAEASENTGELFF. The variable domain in full, completed from reference TRBV9 and TRBJ2-2, reads DSGVTQTPKHLITATGQRVTLRCSPRSGDLSVYWYQQSLDQGLQFLIQYYNGEERAKGNILERFSAQQFPDLHSELNLSSLELGDSALYFCASSAAEASENTGELFFGEGSRLTVL.

The chain links TRBV7-9 to TRBJ2-5; the D is unclear. V was trimmed by 3 bases and J by 4 bases, leaving 15 bases between them. CDR3 size: 15 residues. CDR1 SEHNR and CDR2 FQNEAQ come from the germline V gene (reference sequence). Here the CDR3 reads CASSLLDPAGETQYF. DNA for the CDR3: TGTGCCAGCAGCTTGCTAGACCCGGCCGGAGAGACCCAGTACTTC. Variable domain in full (rest from reference TRBV7-9 and TRBJ2-5): DTGVSQNPRHKITKRGQNVTFRCDPISEHNRLYWYRQTLGQGPEFLTYFQNEAQLEKSRLLSDRFSAERPKGSFSTLEIQRTEQGDSAMYLCASSLLDPAGETQYFGPGTRLLVL.

A single count supports this clone. The CDR3 DNA reads as TGCGCCAGCAGCGTAAAGAAGACAGGGGGCGCGACCGGGGAGCTGTTTTTT. Protein sequence: CASSVKKTGGATGELFF. The chain is built from TRBV5-1 and TRBJ2-2, with 10 nucleotides matching TRBD1. This CDR3 has 17 amino acids. Trimming cost V 4 bases and J 5 bases; bases outside gene matches: 11. In germline, CDR1 is SGHRS, CDR2 YFSETQ.

The chain combines TRBV7-9 with TRBJ2-5; TRBD1 matches at 9 bases. CDR3 length: 15 amino acids. Unmatched junction bases numbered 8, after V lost 5 bases and J lost 4 bases. CDR1 SEHNR and CDR2 FQNEAQ come from the germline V gene (reference sequence). In DNA form, the CDR3 reads TGTGCCAGCAGCCCAGGACAGGGGCCCGGAGAGACCCAGTACTTC. Translation gives CASSPGQGPGETQYF. Supplemented by reference TRBV7-9 and TRBJ2-5, the full variable domain reads DTGVSQNPRHKITKRGQNVTFRCDPISEHNRLYWYRQTLGQGPEFLTYFQNEAQLEKSRLLSDRFSAERPKGSFSTLEIQRTEQGDSAMYLCASSPGQGPGETQYFGPGTRLLVL.

The J gene is TRBJ2-3, the V gene TRBV19, with 11 bases identical to TRBD1. V lost 6 bases, J lost 9 bases, and 17 bases stayed unmatched. Per the germline V gene, CDR1 is LNHDA and CDR2 is SQIVND (reference sequence). This CDR3 has 17 residues. Here the CDR3 DNA reads TGTGCCAGTAGACCCGGGACAGGGGGGTTAGCGGGAGAGACGCAGTATTTT. As protein: CASRPGTGGLAGETQYF.

CDR3 sequence (DNA): TGTGCCTGGACCCTCAGGGGGAGAACCGGGACAGGCAATCAGCCCCAGCATTTT. Its protein product is CAWTLRGRTGTGNQPQHF. The rearrangement links TRBV30 to TRBJ1-5; 7 bases map to TRBD1. Trimming at V came to 4 bases and at J to 2 bases, leaving 17 bases not matched to a gene. This CDR3 region has 18 residues. Per the germline V gene, CDR1 is GTSNPN and CDR2 is SVGIG (reference sequence). Looking up the rest from reference TRBV30 and TRBJ1-5 gives the full variable domain: SQTIHQWPATLVQPVGSPLSLECTVEGTSNPNLYWYRQAAGRGLQLLFYSVGIGQISSEVPQNLSASRPQDRQFILSSKKLLLSDSGFYLCAWTLRGRTGTGNQPQHFGDGTRLSIL.

The V gene is TRBV29-1, the J gene TRBJ2-2; D unresolved. Between the trimmed V and J ends, which lost 4 bases and 0 bases, there was a span of 12 bases. CDR1 and CDR2 from the germline V gene are SQVTM and ANQGSEA. The CDR3 runs 15 residues. In DNA, the CDR3 is TGCAGCGTTGTTGGGTACAGTGCGAACACCGGGGAGCTGTTTTTT. It translates to CSVVGYSANTGELFF.

The chain recombines TRBV4-3 with TRBJ2-2; D is perhaps TRBD1 (6 bases). The V gene's germline CDR1 is LGHNA and CDR2 YSLEER. Trimming took off 1 base at V and 1 base at J, with 10 bases between the two ends. CDR3 length: 16 residues. The CDR3 DNA is TGCGCCAGCAGCCAAGCCGGGACATTGAACACCGGGGAGCTGTTTTTT. Translation gives CASSQAGTLNTGELFF.

This chain links TRBV29-1 with TRBJ1-1; 7 bases are a match to TRBD1. CDR3 length: 13 residues. J lost 1 base, V lost 4 bases, and 3 bases had no gene match. The germline V gene has CDR1 SQVTM and CDR2 ANQGSEA. CDR3 in DNA: TGCAGCGTTGGGAGACAGGGGAACACTGAAGCTTTCTTT. It specifies CSVGRQGNTEAFF. Looking up the rest from reference TRBV29-1 and TRBJ1-1 gives the full variable domain: SAVISQKPSRDICQRGTSLTIQCQVDSQVTMMFWYRQQPGQSLTLIATANQGSEATYESGFVIDKFPISRPNLTFSTLTVSNMSPEDSSIYLCSVGRQGNTEAFFGQGTRLTVV.

The chain joins TRBV30 to TRBJ1-1; D unclear. CDR1 and CDR2 from the germline V gene are GTSNPN and SVGIG (reference sequence). Between the trimmed V and J ends, which lost 0 bases and 0 bases, there was a span of 5 bases. There are 13 residues in the CDR3. The CDR3 protein is CAWSVIVNTEAFF. The CDR3 DNA reads TGTGCCTGGAGTGTTATCGTGAACACTGAAGCTTTCTTT.

This clone was observed a few times. CDR3 sequence reads: CAISAPDRAGNTIYF. DNA of the CDR3: TGTGCCATCAGTGCCCCGGACAGGGCTGGAAACACCATATATTTT. This sequence joins TRBV10-3 and TRBJ1-3; TRBD1 agrees at 8 bases. The CDR3 extends over 15 amino acids. With 4 bases clipped from V and 2 bases from J, the junction kept 4 bases outside the gene matches. The germline V gene has CDR1 ENHRY and CDR2 SYGVKD.

The chain links TRBV18 to TRBJ1-1, with 7 positions matching TRBD1. V lost 3 bases to trimming and J lost 4 bases; unmatched junction nucleotides: 8. CDR1 and CDR2 (germline): KGHSH, LQKENI. The CDR3 runs to 15 residues. For the CDR3, the DNA is TGTGCCAGCTCACCTTCCGGGACAGCGATCACTGAAGCTTTCTTT. Translating it yields CASSPSGTAITEAFF.

The chain recombines TRBV15 with TRBJ2-7, with TRBD1 as a possible D gene (6 bases). CDR1 and CDR2 from the germline V gene are LNHNV and YYDKDF (reference sequence). V gave up 5 bases and J gave up 6 bases, with 11 bases separating them. The CDR3 length is 12 residues. CDR3 nucleotide sequence: TGTGCCACCAGCGGAACAGGGATCGAGCAGTACTTC. It translates to CATSGTGIEQYF.

CDR3 DNA sequence: TGTGCCTGGAGGGTGGGGGCAGGGACCCAGTACTTC. As protein: CAWRVGAGTQYF. This chain uses TRBV30 with TRBJ2-5; weak D call: TRBD1 (6 bases). The length of the CDR3 is 12 residues. Trimming pared 3 bases from V and 7 bases from J, leaving 12 bases between. CDR1 is GTSNPN, CDR2 SVGIG, per germline (reference sequence).